This T cell receptor beta chain came from a study of cytomegalovirus exposure and HLA in healthy donors (dated by TCRdb to 2016 to 2017). Regarding the research as a whole: An earlier analysis of 587 of the donors reported about 260 Gb of sequence data and 100 million to 120 million unique TCR beta sequences obtained from about 200 million T cells. Of the 350 to 450 genotyped donors, 70% to 90% were placed in the genetic ancestry cluster associated with self-reported Caucasian donors. The study profiled the T cell repertoires of 500 to 800 subjects by immunosequencing and related them to cytomegalovirus serostatus. Alongside the repertoire data, information on donor age, sex, ethnicity and CMV serostatus was compiled. A later analysis re-analyzed previously published TCR beta repertoires from about 600 donors and added high-resolution HLA genotyping to study TCR occurrence patterns. In an earlier analysis of a few hundred of the donors, high-throughput TCR beta sequencing was used to judge whether each TCR beta V gene segment behaved as functional or pseudogenic. Roughly 300 gigabases of sequencing data and around 80 million unique TCR sequences made up an early release that covered 500 to 700 HLA-typed donors. To predict cytomegalovirus infection status, the study brought together high-throughput TCR immunosequencing, statistical association of individual TCRs with disease status, and machine learning. HLA typing included class I and class II loci at four-digit resolution. In a later genetic analysis, genome-wide SNP genotypes for about three fifths of the roughly 670 donors were used, and that subset was treated as a discovery cohort. The study was designed to test whether signatures of past pathogen exposure could be identified by cataloging public T cell receptors. Along with the approximately 600-subject first cohort, a separate validation cohort of over 90 different subjects was used. All discovery cohort repertoires had been generated on a single sequencing platform. On average, 235,054 unique TCR beta nucleotide sequences were sequenced per donor among 300 to 500 genotyped donors of the cohort, with 15% to 20% of those sequences being non-productive. Rather than drawing on any new phenotypic data, the later analysis identified candidate immune exposures from TCR beta sequences and the way those sequences occurred across donors. Typing coverage varied by locus: about 629-640 donors for A, B, C, DRB1 and DQB1; roughly 500 for DQA1; approximately 570 for DPA1; around 450 for DPB1. Because of strong linkage in the cohort, roughly five DR-DQ haplotypes were treated as single units for association and clustering. What the study reported, not specific to this receptor: In an earlier analysis of more than 450 of the donors, most TCR beta V segments were observed in productive rearrangements about 87% or about 30% of the time, broadly matching IMGT annotations. This cohort had only TCR beta chains sequenced, and the lack of alpha or paired-chain data limited which features could be detected. In a later genetic analysis, a missense DCLRE1C variant was associated with V-gene and J-gene trimming of TCR beta chains, and the association was replicated in an independent cohort. In a later analysis, HLA-associated TCR beta chains were found to be more clonally expanded and to have lower generation probabilities than equally common non-associated chains. The study gave a list of under 200 TCR beta chains associated with cytomegalovirus. The classifier was reported to diagnose cytomegalovirus status with high specificity and sensitivity in both the original cohort and the validation cohort. Some IMGT-functional V segments, including TRBV6-2 and TRBV6-3, could not be told apart with the 87-base-pair reads, so those segments were excluded. Linkage disequilibrium might explain the correlated functional status among segregating V segments, but an unknown experimental factor could not be ruled out. Sequencing depth was assumed to be roughly uniform across donors in the presence/absence analyses, though that assumption may not hold. The earlier analysis of approximately 560 of the donors excluded some 15 rarely observed V segments, including chromosome 9 orphons, because counts were too low. When HLA alleles, especially DR and DQ, strongly co-occurred, TCR associations were difficult to assign to individual alleles. The sequencing pipeline was judged likely to have produced a cluster of highly shared sequence variants as a technical artifact. According to a later analysis, TCR association rates differed among HLA loci, with DRB1 alleles showing the most associated TCRs and HLA-C alleles showing the fewest. Three of the identified cytomegalovirus-associated TCR beta chains were confirmed in vitro to be specific for cytomegalovirus antigens. In a later analysis, around 17,000 TCR beta sequences were associated with specific HLA alleles at a false discovery rate of 0.05. A further reported finding was that TCR beta sequences accurately predicted the HLA-A and HLA-B alleles for most subjects in the first cohort. In a later genetic analysis, fewer N-insertions in productive TCRs were reported among donors in an Asian-associated ancestry cluster than the approximately 670-donor mean. Across donors, most TCR sequences were observed very rarely, whereas some public TCRs were present in many individuals. Immune exposure information for the cohort was limited to CMV serostatus. In a later analysis, several top co-occurrence clusters were reported to appear linked to parvovirus B19, influenza, CMV and Epstein-Barr virus. In a later analysis, most CMV-associated TCR beta chains were found to appear HLA-restricted, with HLA associations seemingly driven largely by CMV exposure. The authors suggested that the approach could potentially be generalized to other disease states and immunological phenotypes. Because HLA typing was unavailable for some donors at each locus, only the typed subset was used in association tests.

The junction shows trimming of 4 bases on V and 2 bases on J, plus 12 bases between the germline ends. Per the germline V gene, SGHNT is the CDR1 and YENEEA is the CDR2. The CDR3 covers 15 residues, taking in both the cysteine and the phenylalanine. Only CDR3 DNA is held: 45 bases, read in frame from base 1. As regards this clone: Its antigen has not been determined. One base away there is no much larger clone; base qualities are not given.

In total, 500 to 700 healthy bone marrow donors made up the cohort. All cohort members were sampled while nominally healthy, although unrecorded immune exposures were likely present. The donor tested CMV seropositive, placing the donor among the approximately 290 seropositive members of the cohort. A peripheral blood sample was provided by each donor, and peripheral blood mononuclear cells were used for TCR beta sequencing. The Qiagen DNeasy Blood Extraction Kit was used to extract genomic DNA from the blood cell samples. The library was obtained by the immunoSEQ multiplex PCR assay. For the multiplex PCR, a mixture combining 60 forward primers for TCR Vbeta segments and 13 reverse primers for TCR Jbeta segments was used. Amplification of the CDR3 region of rearranged TCR beta genes was performed with a multiplex PCR assay on genomic DNA. On the Illumina HiSeq System, the amplified TCR beta libraries were sequenced as 87-base-pair reads. The original methods were these. A later analysis tallied some 79 million unique TCR beta chains across the 700 or so repertoires, and some 12 million of those chains were shared by two or more donors. Raw reads were error-corrected and collapsed into unique sequences with a nearest-neighbor algorithm that merged closely related sequences to remove PCR and sequencing errors. CDR3 sequences were aligned to IMGT reference sequences to assign V, D and J gene segments. Each retained sequence needed at least a six-nucleotide match to both a V gene segment and a J gene segment. Rearrangements were called productive when the CDR3 lacked stop codons and stayed in frame with V and J; all others were non-productive. Following IMGT convention, CDR3 was defined as the stretch from the second conserved V-encoded cysteine up to the conserved J-encoded phenylalanine. The earlier analysis of about 530 of the donors excluded any sequence lacking an unambiguous match to a single V gene segment. In an earlier analysis of around 600 of the donors, V segments were called functional above 56.7% productive rearrangements and were called segregating when the between-donor standard deviation exceeded 5%. A statistical classification framework was built for diagnosing cytomegalovirus status from the catalog of TCR beta chain sequences. In a later analysis, TCR nucleotide sequences were compared against IMGT/GENE-DB human TR gene sequences so that V and J genes could be assigned. A later analysis assigned CDR3 sequences and most-parsimonious VDJ recombination scenarios with the TCRdist pipeline. In a later analysis, each TCR beta chain was defined by its CDR3 amino acid sequence together with its V-gene family, and reads lacking a unique V-gene family were excluded. A later analysis removed 600 or so highly shared, low-generation-probability nucleotide sequences to deal with suspected cross-contamination and a sequencing artifact. In a later analysis, a clonal expansion index for each public chain was calculated from normalized within-repertoire ranks of inferred template counts. In a later analysis, generation probabilities were computed with a VDJ recombination model fitted to out-of-frame rearrangements, and the resulting probabilities were checked against IGoR. In a later analysis, hypergeometric tests were used to score TCR-TCR, TCR-HLA and TCR-CMV co-occurrence, with a repertoire-size bias correction applied to TCR pairs. A later analysis estimated false discovery rates by permuting HLA or CMV assignments 20 times. In a later analysis, co-occurring TCRs were grouped using DBSCAN, with TCRdist sequence similarity added in when clustering inside HLA-allele-positive subsets. Co-occurrence clustering excluded repertoires with fewer than 30,000 or more than 120,000 public chains, plus five with anomalous nucleotide sharing. TCRdb holds this immuneACCESS table with in-frame rearrangements only. Some clones are missing; in checked studies, unresolved V genes explain under half, and the rest has no known cause. That table gives V, J and clone size, and the DNA gave D and trimming. For this sample the table gives about 89,000 clones, of which 85% were detected only once. The ten biggest clones cover approximately 7.4% of the sample.

The sample consisted of PBMCs. The sequence is built from TRBV11-3 and TRBJ2-1; TRBD1 might be the D gene, on 5 matching bases. The sequence was obtained from a middle-aged man in good health and CMV-seropositive. Here the CDR3 is given as CASSSVRGTYNEQFF. The base sequence is TGTGCCAGCAGCTCTGTTAGGGGTACCTACAATGAGCAGTTCTTC. Here the CDR3 is joined to the reference TRBV11-3 and TRBJ2-1 genes, and the full variable domain is: EAGVVQSPRYKIIEKKQPVAFWCNPISGHNTLYWYLQNLGQGPELLIRYENEEAVDDSQLPKDRFSAERLKGVDSTLKIQPAELGDSAVYLCASSSVRGTYNEQFFGPGTRLTVL.